These T cell receptor beta chains were read from a single sample in a study of blood T cell repertoires in COVID-19. Assay: immunoSEQ multiplex PCR; the TCRdb copy retains only in-frame clones and omits some. The sample shows 290,000 or so clones, around 90% of them seen only once. The sequenced material came from PBMCs or T cells enriched from blood (not recorded which). Source of these receptors: a woman in her late teens or twenties with acute COVID-19. The conserved cysteine and the conserved F or W are not part of the CDR3 here. Clone size is stated in some rows and not others, as once, few, many or a class when expanded.

cdr3_aa: ASSTPGQGGHEQY
v_call: TRBV28
j_call: TRBJ2-7
clone_size: NA

cdr3_aa: ASSQQTGRTGELF
v_call: TRBV3-1/TRBV3-2
j_call: TRBJ2-2
clone_size: NA

cdr3_aa: ASRRTGVPEAF
v_call: TRBV6-5
j_call: TRBJ1-1
clone_size: NA

cdr3_aa: ASQRDPHEQY
v_call: TRBV2
j_call: TRBJ2-7
clone_size: NA

cdr3_aa: ASSPQNSGAVYGYT
v_call: TRBV18
j_call: TRBJ1-2
clone_size: NA

cdr3_aa: ASSSGQWGLPSYEQY
v_call: TRBV3-1/TRBV3-2
j_call: TRBJ2-7
clone_size: NA

cdr3_aa: ASSYVADGELF
v_call: TRBV6-5
j_call: TRBJ2-2
clone_size: once

cdr3_aa: ASSLLGQVLSF
v_call: TRBV28
j_call: TRBJ1-2
clone_size: NA

cdr3_aa: ASSLAGGAQDTNYGYT
v_call: TRBV5-1
j_call: TRBJ1-2
clone_size: NA

cdr3_aa: ASSSAGTSGSWQF
v_call: TRBV28
j_call: TRBJ2-1
clone_size: NA

cdr3_aa: ASRRYPVSLPLTRYGYT
v_call: TRBV5-6
j_call: TRBJ1-2
clone_size: NA

cdr3_aa: ASSLDPTVSGNTIY
v_call: TRBV5-6
j_call: TRBJ1-3
clone_size: NA

cdr3_aa: ASSLESQHADIQY
v_call: TRBV11-3
j_call: TRBJ2-4
clone_size: NA

cdr3_aa: ASSPNQDYYGYT
v_call: TRBV18
j_call: TRBJ1-2
clone_size: NA

cdr3_aa: ASSTPEGTEAF
v_call: TRBV5-1
j_call: TRBJ1-1
clone_size: NA

cdr3_aa: ASSPAQGNTGELF
v_call: TRBV18
j_call: TRBJ2-2
clone_size: NA

cdr3_aa: ASTLWGTSGTGADTQY
v_call: TRBV2
j_call: TRBJ2-3
clone_size: NA

cdr3_aa: ASKHGQGNTEAF
v_call: TRBV2
j_call: TRBJ1-1
clone_size: once

cdr3_aa: ASSAQGGDTQY
v_call: TRBV18
j_call: TRBJ2-3
clone_size: once

cdr3_aa: ATNSGGTYEQY
v_call: TRBV15
j_call: TRBJ2-7
clone_size: NA

cdr3_aa: ASSQDQGSPLH
v_call: TRBV4-1
j_call: TRBJ1-6
clone_size: few

cdr3_aa: AWTGGGGTIY
v_call: TRBV30
j_call: TRBJ1-3
clone_size: NA

cdr3_aa: ASSPPDVGPYEQY
v_call: TRBV18
j_call: TRBJ2-7
clone_size: NA

cdr3_aa: ASSVAAGYGSPLH
v_call: TRBV9
j_call: TRBJ1-6
clone_size: NA

cdr3_aa: ASSLTGSDGYT
v_call: TRBV5-1
j_call: TRBJ1-2
clone_size: NA

cdr3_aa: AISDSGLIGYEQY
v_call: TRBV10-3
j_call: TRBJ2-7
clone_size: NA

cdr3_aa: ASSLRGRGTEAF
v_call: TRBV11-3
j_call: TRBJ1-1
clone_size: NA

cdr3_aa: ASSSRGYGYT
v_call: TRBV28
j_call: TRBJ1-2
clone_size: NA

cdr3_aa: ASSFPQGGQWNTEAF
v_call: TRBV5-1
j_call: TRBJ1-1
clone_size: once

cdr3_aa: ASSEDRLNEKLF
v_call: TRBV6-1
j_call: TRBJ1-4
clone_size: NA

cdr3_aa: SVVGIRTEAF
v_call: TRBV29-1
j_call: TRBJ1-1
clone_size: NA

cdr3_aa: ASSLQGGGDQPQH
v_call: TRBV7-6
j_call: TRBJ1-5
clone_size: NA

cdr3_aa: ASSYDRARNQPQH
v_call: TRBV5-5
j_call: TRBJ1-5
clone_size: NA

cdr3_aa: SASQEDEQF
v_call: TRBV20-1
j_call: TRBJ2-1
clone_size: few

cdr3_aa: ASSITLLSSGANVLT
v_call: TRBV19
j_call: TRBJ2-6
clone_size: NA

cdr3_aa: ASSSRDSNLWQY
v_call: TRBV11-3
j_call: TRBJ2-7
clone_size: NA

cdr3_aa: ASSPGTGSRETQY
v_call: TRBV11-2
j_call: TRBJ2-5
clone_size: NA

cdr3_aa: ASSTPSSRDTGELF
v_call: TRBV21-1
j_call: TRBJ2-2
clone_size: NA

cdr3_aa: ASSAQANYGYT
v_call: TRBV9
j_call: TRBJ1-2
clone_size: once

cdr3_aa: ASSVDSIRSPLH
v_call: TRBV9
j_call: TRBJ1-6
clone_size: NA

cdr3_aa: ASSLQEADTQY
v_call: TRBV5-1
j_call: TRBJ2-3
clone_size: NA

cdr3_aa: ASSPGTLETQY
v_call: TRBV19
j_call: TRBJ2-5
clone_size: NA

cdr3_aa: ASSLGLTGAEGYT
v_call: TRBV5-8
j_call: TRBJ1-2
clone_size: NA

cdr3_aa: ASSSGTTPGELF
v_call: TRBV28
j_call: TRBJ2-2
clone_size: NA

cdr3_aa: ASSPGQNLYIGKLF
v_call: TRBV18
j_call: TRBJ1-4
clone_size: NA

cdr3_aa: ASSLGPSGSSYEQY
v_call: TRBV27
j_call: TRBJ2-7
clone_size: NA

cdr3_aa: ASSLPEYNEQF
v_call: TRBV7-3
j_call: TRBJ2-1
clone_size: NA

cdr3_aa: ASRLSGTSAYNEQF
v_call: TRBV7-8
j_call: TRBJ2-1
clone_size: NA